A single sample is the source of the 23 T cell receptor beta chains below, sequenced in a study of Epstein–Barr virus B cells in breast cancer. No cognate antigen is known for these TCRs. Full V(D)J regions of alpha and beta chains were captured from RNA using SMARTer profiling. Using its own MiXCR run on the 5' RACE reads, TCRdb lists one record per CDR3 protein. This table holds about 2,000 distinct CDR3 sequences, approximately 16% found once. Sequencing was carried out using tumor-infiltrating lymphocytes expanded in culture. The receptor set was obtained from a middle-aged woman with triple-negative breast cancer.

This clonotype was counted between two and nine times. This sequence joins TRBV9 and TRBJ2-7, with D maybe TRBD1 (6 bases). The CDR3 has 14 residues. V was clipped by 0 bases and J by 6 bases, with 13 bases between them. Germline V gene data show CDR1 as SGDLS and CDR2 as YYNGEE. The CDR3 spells CASSVGTVGGEQYF. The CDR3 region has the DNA TGTGCCAGCAGCGTAGGAACGGTAGGGGGCGAGCAGTACTTC.

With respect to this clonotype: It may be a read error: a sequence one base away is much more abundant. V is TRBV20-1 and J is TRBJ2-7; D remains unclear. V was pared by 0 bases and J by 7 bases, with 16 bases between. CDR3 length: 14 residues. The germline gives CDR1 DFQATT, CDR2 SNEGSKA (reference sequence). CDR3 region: CSARDKVHYNEQYF. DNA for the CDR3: TGCAGTGCTAGAGATAAGGTTCACTACAATGAGCAGTACTTC.

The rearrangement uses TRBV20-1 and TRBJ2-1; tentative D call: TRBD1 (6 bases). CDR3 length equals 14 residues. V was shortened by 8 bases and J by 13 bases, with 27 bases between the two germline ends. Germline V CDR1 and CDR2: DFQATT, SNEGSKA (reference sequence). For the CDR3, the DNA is TGCAGTCCAACTGACGGACAGATACAAGAGATCCAGTTCTTC. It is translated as CSPTDGQIQEIQFF.

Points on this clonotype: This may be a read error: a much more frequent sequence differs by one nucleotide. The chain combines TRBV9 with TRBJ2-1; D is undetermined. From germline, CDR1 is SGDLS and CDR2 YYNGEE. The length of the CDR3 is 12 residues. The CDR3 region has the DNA TGTGCCAGCAGCGCTATCACCCATGAGCGGTTCTTC. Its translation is CASSAITHERFF.

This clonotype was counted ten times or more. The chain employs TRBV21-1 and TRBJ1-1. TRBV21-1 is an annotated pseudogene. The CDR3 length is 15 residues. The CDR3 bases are TGTGCCAGCAGCAATCACGACTCCGTGACCACTGAAGCTTTCTTT. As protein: CASSNHDSVTTEAFF.

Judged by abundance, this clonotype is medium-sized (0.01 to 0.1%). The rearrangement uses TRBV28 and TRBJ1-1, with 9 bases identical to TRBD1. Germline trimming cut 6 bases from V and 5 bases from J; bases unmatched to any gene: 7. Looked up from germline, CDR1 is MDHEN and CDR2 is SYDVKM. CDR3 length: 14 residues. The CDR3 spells CASRPGTGITEAFF. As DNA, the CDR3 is TGTGCCAGCAGGCCGGGGACAGGGATTACTGAAGCTTTCTTT.

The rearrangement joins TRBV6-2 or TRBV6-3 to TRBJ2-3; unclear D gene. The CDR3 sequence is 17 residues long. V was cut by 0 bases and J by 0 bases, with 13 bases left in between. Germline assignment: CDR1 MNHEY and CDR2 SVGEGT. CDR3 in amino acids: CASSYSLEGPSTDTQYF. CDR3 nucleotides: TGTGCCAGCAGTTACTCCCTAGAAGGTCCTAGCACAGATACGCAGTATTTT.

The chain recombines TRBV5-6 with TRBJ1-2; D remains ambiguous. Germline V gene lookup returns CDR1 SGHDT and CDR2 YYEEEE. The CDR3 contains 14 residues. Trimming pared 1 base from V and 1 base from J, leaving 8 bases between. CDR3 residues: CASSLSGSNYGYTF. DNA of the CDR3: TGTGCCAGCAGCTTGAGCGGTAGTAACTATGGCTACACCTTC. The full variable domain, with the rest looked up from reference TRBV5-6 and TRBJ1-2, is DAGVTQSPTHLIKTRGQQVTLRCSPKSGHDTVSWYQQALGQGPQFIFQYYEEEERQRGNFPDRFSGHQFPNYSSELNVNALLLGDSALYLCASSLSGSNYGYTFGSGTRLTVV.

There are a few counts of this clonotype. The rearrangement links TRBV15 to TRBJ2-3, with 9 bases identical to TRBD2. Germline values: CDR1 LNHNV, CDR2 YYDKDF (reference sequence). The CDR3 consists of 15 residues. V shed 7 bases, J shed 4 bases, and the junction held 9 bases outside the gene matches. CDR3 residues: CATTSSGRLADTQYF. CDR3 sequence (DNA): TGTGCCACCACATCGAGCGGGAGGCTCGCAGATACGCAGTATTTT.

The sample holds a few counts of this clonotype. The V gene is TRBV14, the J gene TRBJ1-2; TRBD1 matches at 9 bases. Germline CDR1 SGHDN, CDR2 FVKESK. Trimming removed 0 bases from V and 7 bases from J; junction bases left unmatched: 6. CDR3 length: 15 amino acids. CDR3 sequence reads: CASSQDRTGVTGYTF. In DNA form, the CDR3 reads TGTGCCAGCAGCCAAGATCGGACAGGGGTGACTGGCTACACCTTC.

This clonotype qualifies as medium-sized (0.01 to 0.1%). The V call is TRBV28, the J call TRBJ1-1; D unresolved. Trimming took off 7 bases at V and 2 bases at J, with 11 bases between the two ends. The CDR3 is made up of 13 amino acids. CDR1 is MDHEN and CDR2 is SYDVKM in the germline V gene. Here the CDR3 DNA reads TGTGCCAGCACCATGGGAAGCAACACTGAAGCTTTCTTT. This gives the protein CASTMGSNTEAFF.

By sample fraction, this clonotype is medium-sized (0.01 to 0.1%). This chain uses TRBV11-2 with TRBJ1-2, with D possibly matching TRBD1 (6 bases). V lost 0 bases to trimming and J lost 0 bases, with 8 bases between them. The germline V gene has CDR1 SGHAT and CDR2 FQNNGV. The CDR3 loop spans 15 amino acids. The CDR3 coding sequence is TGTGCCAGCAGCTTAGAGGGGGCGACTAACTATGGCTACACCTTC. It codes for CASSLEGATNYGYTF. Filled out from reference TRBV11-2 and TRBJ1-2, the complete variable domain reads EAGVAQSPRYKIIEKRQSVAFWCNPISGHATLYWYQQILGQGPKLLIQFQNNGVVDDSQLPKDRFSAERLKGVDSTLKIQPAKLEDSAVYLCASSLEGATNYGYTFGSGTRLTVV.

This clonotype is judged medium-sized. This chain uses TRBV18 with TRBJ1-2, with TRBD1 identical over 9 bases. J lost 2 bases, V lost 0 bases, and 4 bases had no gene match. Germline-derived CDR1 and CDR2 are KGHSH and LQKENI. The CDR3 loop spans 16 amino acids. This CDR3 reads CASSPPGQGRNYGYTF. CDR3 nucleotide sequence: TGTGCCAGCTCACCACCGGGACAGGGCCGCAACTATGGCTACACCTTC.

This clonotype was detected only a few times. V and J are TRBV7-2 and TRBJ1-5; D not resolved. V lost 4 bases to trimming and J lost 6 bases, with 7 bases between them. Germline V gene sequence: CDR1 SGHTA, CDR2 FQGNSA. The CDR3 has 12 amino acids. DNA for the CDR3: TGTGCCAGCAGCTCCTACAGTCAGCCCCAGCATTTT. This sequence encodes CASSSYSQPQHF.

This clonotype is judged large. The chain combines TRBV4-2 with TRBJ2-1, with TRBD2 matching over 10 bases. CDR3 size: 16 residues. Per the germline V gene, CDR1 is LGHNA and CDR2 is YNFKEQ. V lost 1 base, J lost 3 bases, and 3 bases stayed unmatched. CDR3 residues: CASSQGTSGLYNEQFF. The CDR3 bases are TGTGCCAGCAGCCAAGGGACTAGCGGACTCTACAATGAGCAGTTCTTC.

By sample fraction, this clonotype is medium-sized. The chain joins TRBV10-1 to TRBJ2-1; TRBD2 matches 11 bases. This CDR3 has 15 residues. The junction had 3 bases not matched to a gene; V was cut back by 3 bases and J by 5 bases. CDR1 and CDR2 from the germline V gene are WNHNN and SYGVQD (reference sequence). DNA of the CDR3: TGCGCCAGCAGTGAATTAGCGGGAGGGGACAATGAGCAGTTCTTC. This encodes CASSELAGGDNEQFF.

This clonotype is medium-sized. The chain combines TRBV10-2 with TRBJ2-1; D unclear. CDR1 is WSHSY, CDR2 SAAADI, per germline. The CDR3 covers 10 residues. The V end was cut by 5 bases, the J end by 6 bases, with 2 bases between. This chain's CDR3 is CASSSNEQFF. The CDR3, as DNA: TGCGCCAGCAGTAGCAATGAGCAGTTCTTC.

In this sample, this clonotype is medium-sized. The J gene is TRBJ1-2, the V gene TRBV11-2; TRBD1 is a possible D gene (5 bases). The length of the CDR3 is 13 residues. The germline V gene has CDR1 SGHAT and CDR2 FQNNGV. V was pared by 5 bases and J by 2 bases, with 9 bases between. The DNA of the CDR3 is TGTGCCAGCAGCAAAGACAGAAACTATGGCTACACCTTC. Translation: CASSKDRNYGYTF.

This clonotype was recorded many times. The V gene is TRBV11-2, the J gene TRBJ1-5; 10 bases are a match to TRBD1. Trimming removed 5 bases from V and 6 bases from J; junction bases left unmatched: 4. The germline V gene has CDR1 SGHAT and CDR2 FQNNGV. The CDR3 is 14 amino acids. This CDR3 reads CASSAGTGAQPQHF. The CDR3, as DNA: TGTGCCAGCAGCGCCGGGACAGGGGCTCAGCCCCAGCATTTT.

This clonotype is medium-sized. The CDR3: CASGGQGDTQYF. The CDR3 DNA follows: TGTGCAAGTGGTGGACAGGGGGATACGCAGTATTTT. V and J are TRBV11-2 and TRBJ2-3, with TRBD1 matching 9 bases. The CDR3 covers 12 residues. Germline values: CDR1 SGHAT, CDR2 FQNNGV. Combining the CDR3 with reference TRBV11-2 and TRBJ2-3 gives the whole variable domain EAGVAQSPRYKIIEKRQSVAFWCNPISGHATLYWYQQILGQGPKLLIQFQNNGVVDDSQLPKDRFSAERLKGVDSTLKIQPAKLEDSAVYLCASGGQGDTQYFGPGTRLTVL.

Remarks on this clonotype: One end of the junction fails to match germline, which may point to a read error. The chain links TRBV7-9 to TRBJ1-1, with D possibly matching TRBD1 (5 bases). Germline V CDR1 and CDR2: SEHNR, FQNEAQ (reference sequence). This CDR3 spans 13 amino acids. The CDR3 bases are TGTACCAGCAGCTTAGGGGTGAGCGCTGAAGCTTTCTTT. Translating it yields CTSSLGVSAEAFF.

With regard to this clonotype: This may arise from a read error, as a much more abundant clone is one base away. CDR3 loop: CASSWGTGESYTF. CDR3 DNA sequence: TGCGCCAGCAGCTGGGGGACAGGGGAAAGCTACACCTTC. The rearrangement links TRBV5-1 to TRBJ1-2, with 10 bases identical to TRBD1. There are 13 residues in the CDR3. Germline CDR1 and CDR2: SGHRS and YFSETQ. V gave up 3 bases and J gave up 9 bases; unmatched junction bases: 5.

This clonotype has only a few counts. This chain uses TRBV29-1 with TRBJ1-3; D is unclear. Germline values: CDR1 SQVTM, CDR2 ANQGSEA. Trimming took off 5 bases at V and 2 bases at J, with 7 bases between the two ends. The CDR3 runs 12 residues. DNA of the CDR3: TGCAGCGTTATGACTCCTGGAAACACCATATATTTT. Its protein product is CSVMTPGNTIYF.